The clone carrying this T cell receptor (beta chain) was observed many times. This sample was included in a study of early T cells in non-severe SARS-CoV-2 infection. The CDR3 has 20 amino acids. Unmatched junction bases numbered 15, after V lost 6 bases and J lost 3 bases. The TCR library protocol was used to attach unique molecular identifiers. These identifiers were attached to individual cDNA molecules. Each CDR3 protein gets one entry after TCRdb re-called the 5' RACE reads with MiXCR. Here the sample spans tens of thousands of distinct CDR3 sequences, roughly 10% being singletons. The chain couples TRBV12-3 or TRBV12-4 to TRBJ2-2; TRBD2 matches at 14 bases. The receptor comes from an adult who was a healthcare worker with PCR-confirmed SARS-CoV-2 infection or an uninfected control (not recorded which). The input for sequencing was whole blood, taken at baseline. This CDR3 reads CASRSRLSGLAGDDTGELFF. For the CDR3, the DNA is TGTGCCAGCAGGTCCCGTCTCTCGGGACTAGCGGGAGACGACACCGGGGAGCTGTTTTTT.